Listed below are T cell receptor beta chains from one sample, sequenced in a study of shared clonotypes between healthy human individuals. Clones were read by immunoSEQ multiplex PCR, and TCRdb kept only the in-frame ones, dropping some. The sample includes 1,100,000 or so clones, around 78% of them seen just once. Material: memory CD4+ T cells from PBMCs. All receptors derive from a man aged 18 to 29 in good health. Some clones in this sample may be carry-over from other donors' samples. Both conserved end residues are trimmed from each CDR3. The size of a clone is reported for some rows only, either as once, few or many, or as a class for expanded clones.

TRBV30	TRBJ2-5	.	AWHAGTSQETQY
TRBV18	TRBJ2-7	once	ASSPPQRDYEQY
TRBV27	TRBJ2-6	once	ASSLDSGANVLT
TRBV5-4	TRBJ2-3	.	ASSRLQGADTQY
TRBV5-4	TRBJ2-5	.	ASSLHGGKETQY
TRBV7-8	TRBJ1-3	.	ASSLQSSGNTIY
TRBV5-1	TRBJ2-5	.	ASSSGQGGEETQY
TRBV7-2	TRBJ1-6	.	ASSLRTESSLH
TRBV10-2	TRBJ1-1	once	ASKKQGGTEAF
TRBV5-4	TRBJ2-5	.	ASSPGVPETQY
TRBV28	TRBJ1-2	many	ASIAGTGIYGYT
TRBV5-1	TRBJ2-3	.	ASSFGVSDTQY
TRBV29-1	TRBJ2-5	.	SVVGPVQETQY
TRBV27	TRBJ1-2	.	ASSLSLGTHIAANYGYT
TRBV5-1	TRBJ1-3	few	ASRDSSSGNTIY
TRBV2	TRBJ1-1	.	ARLDVTGAITEAF
TRBV4-2	TRBJ2-3	few	ASSTMGGDTQY
TRBV30	TRBJ2-7	.	AWRLEGRPSSYEQY
TRBV9	TRBJ1-4	.	ASSEQGEEKLF
TRBV5-6	TRBJ1-5	few	ASSFTGNQPQH
TRBV30	TRBJ1-5	few	AWSVQREQPQH
TRBV2	TRBJ2-5	.	ASSARRQETQY
TRBV4-2	TRBJ2-2	.	ASKTSGATGELF
TRBV11-2	TRBJ2-5	.	ASSLRGQGQETQY
TRBV7-9	TRBJ2-1	.	ASSLEGGHNEQF
TRBV28	TRBJ2-7	.	ASSLRLAGVEQY
TRBV18	TRBJ2-3	many	ASSPPGGAGDTQY
TRBV5-1	TRBJ2-5	once	ASSNLGPQETQY
TRBV6-1	TRBJ2-7	.	ASSPFRSYEQY
TRBV5-1	TRBJ2-7	once	ASSLAWAGYEQY
TRBV2	TRBJ2-1	.	ASSQNQGGDEF
TRBV9	TRBJ1-2	once	ASSVARGGYGYT
TRBV2	TRBJ1-3	.	ASSEAGAASGNTIY
TRBV27	TRBJ2-1	few	ASSFGSSYNEQF
TRBV25-1	TRBJ1-4	.	ASSTLRQGFNEKLF
TRBV13	TRBJ1-2	few	ASSYLGSGYGYT
TRBV7-9	.	.	ASSLAGGASYEQY
TRBV7-3	TRBJ1-5	few	ASTGGKLGVNSNQPQH
TRBV6-5	TRBJ2-1	few	ASSYGGAPKEQF
TRBV5-6	TRBJ1-2	.	ASSRGRNYGYT
TRBV27	TRBJ1-3	.	ASSLSFGPSGNTIY
TRBV5-1	TRBJ2-7	.	ASSLGGSRNEQY
TRBV7-8	TRBJ2-3	few	ASSRGLAGPGDTQY
TRBV7-9	TRBJ1-1	.	ASSLDSLTEAF
TRBV28	TRBJ2-5	.	ASSLGGQQETQY
TRBV18	TRBJ1-2	.	ASSAVSYGYT
TRBV5-4	TRBJ2-3	.	ASSLRVLADTDTQY